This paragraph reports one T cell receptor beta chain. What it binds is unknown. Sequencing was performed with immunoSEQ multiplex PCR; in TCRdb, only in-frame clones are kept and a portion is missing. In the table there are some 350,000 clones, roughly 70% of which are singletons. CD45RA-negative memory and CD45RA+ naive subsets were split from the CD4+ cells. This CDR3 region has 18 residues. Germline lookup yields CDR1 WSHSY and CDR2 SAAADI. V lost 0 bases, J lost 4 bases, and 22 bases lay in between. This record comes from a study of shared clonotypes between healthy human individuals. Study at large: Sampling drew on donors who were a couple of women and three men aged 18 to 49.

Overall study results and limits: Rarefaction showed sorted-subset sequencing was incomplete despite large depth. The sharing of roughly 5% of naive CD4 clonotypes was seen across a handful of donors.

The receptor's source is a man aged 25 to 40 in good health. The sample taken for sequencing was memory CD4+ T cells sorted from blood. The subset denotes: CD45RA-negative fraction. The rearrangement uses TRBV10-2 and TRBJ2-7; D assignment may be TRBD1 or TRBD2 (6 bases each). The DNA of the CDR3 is TGCGCCAGCAGTGAGTCGAGGACTTTCGGGGGCGGTAGGTACGAGCAGTACTTC. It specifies CASSESRTFGGGRYEQYF.